One TCR beta chain is described in this entry. This sample is drawn from a study of blood T cell repertoires in COVID-19. Study-level background: COVID-19 samples collected from the United States, Italy and Spain covered acute and convalescent phases. Nucleic acid was either cDNA or gDNA, and it came from T cells, B-cell-depleted T cells, or PBMCs.

Recruited during active infection, patients (from Seattle) were subsequently followed longitudinally. This CDR3 has 13 residues. V was shortened by 2 bases and J by 11 bases, with 16 bases between the two germline ends. Germline assignment: CDR1 SGHNT and CDR2 YYREEE (reference sequence). Per the original methods: Reference gene primers were amplified, and this amplification served to estimate nucleated cell counts. Some clones are missing from TCRdb's copy, which holds only in-frame ones; the method was immunoSEQ multiplex PCR. The V and J calls and clone size are taken from that table; D and trimming were inferred from the DNA. The table lists 220,000 or so clones, around nine tenths of them singletons.

The chain uses TRBV5-4 and TRBJ1-1; no clear D gene. The receptor's source is a man aged 55 to 70 with COVID-19, enrolled during active disease. The sequencing input was peripheral blood. In DNA form, the CDR3 reads TGTGCCAGCAGCTTAGTCTCGGGAAGTGGGGCTTTCTTT. Protein sequence: CASSLVSGSGAFF. Supplemented by reference TRBV5-4 and TRBJ1-1, the full variable domain reads ETGVTQSPTHLIKTRGQQVTLRCSSQSGHNTVSWYQQALGQGPQFIFQYYREEENGRGNFPPRFSGLQFPNYSSELNVNALELDDSALYLCASSLVSGSGAFFGQGTRLTVV.